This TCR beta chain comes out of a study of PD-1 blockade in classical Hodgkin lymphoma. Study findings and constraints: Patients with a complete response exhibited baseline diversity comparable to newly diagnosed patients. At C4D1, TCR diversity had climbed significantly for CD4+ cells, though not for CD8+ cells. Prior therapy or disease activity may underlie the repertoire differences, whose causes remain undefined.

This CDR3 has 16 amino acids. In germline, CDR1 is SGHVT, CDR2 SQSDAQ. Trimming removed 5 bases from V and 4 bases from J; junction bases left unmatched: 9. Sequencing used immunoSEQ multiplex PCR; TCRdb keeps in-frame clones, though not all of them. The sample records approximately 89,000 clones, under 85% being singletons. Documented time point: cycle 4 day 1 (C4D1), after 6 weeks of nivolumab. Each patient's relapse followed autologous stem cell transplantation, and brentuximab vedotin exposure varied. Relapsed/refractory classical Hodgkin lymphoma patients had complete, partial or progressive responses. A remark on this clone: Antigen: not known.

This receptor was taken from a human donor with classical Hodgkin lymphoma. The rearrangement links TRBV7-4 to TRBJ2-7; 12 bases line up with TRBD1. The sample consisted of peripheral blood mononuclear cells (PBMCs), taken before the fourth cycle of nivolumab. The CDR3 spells CASSQGTGGLSYEQYF. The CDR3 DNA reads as TGTGCCAGCAGCCAAGGGACAGGGGGCCTTAGTTACGAGCAGTACTTC. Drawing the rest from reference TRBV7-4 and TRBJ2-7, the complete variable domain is GAGVSQSPRYKVAKRGRDVALRCDSISGHVTLYWYRQTLGQGSEVLTYSQSDAQRDKSGRPSGRFSAERPERSVSTLKIQRTEQGDSAVYLCASSQGTGGLSYEQYFGPGTRLTVT.